This note documents a single TCR beta chain sequence. Its antigen is not identified. This entry belongs to a study of cytomegalovirus exposure and HLA in healthy donors. After removal of 3 bases from V and 0 bases from J, the junction contained 3 bases not matched to a gene. CDR3 length: 15 amino acids. CDR1 and CDR2 (germline): KGHSH, LQKENI. The PCR was carried out with 60 Vbeta primers and 13 Jbeta primers. Libraries were prepared by immunoSEQ multiplex PCR; TCRdb keeps only in-frame clonotypes and omits some of them. Among 99,000 or so clones listed, over 70% were seen once. Findings and caveats of the study: Later analysis associated a missense DCLRE1C variant with TCR beta V- and J-gene trimming. Clonal expansion, a later analysis showed, was greater in HLA-associated TCR beta chains than in equally common others. The study recorded about 150 TCR beta chains that were cytomegalovirus-associated. Earlier results showed most TCR beta V segments being productive about 90% or about 30% of the time.

V and J are TRBV18 and TRBJ2-7, with 9 nucleotides matching TRBD1. This sequence originates from a woman in her forties in good health and CMV-seropositive. Sequenced: PBMCs. CDR3 loop: CASSPTGGLSYEQYF. The CDR3 nucleotides are TGTGCCAGCTCACCTACAGGGGGCCTCTCCTACGAGCAGTACTTC.